What follows are 26 T cell receptor beta chains derived from one specimen sequenced in a study of human T cells and chemical hapten exposure. TCRdb independently ran MiXCR on the 5' RACE reads; one entry per CDR3 protein. The sample lists tens of thousands of distinct CDR3 sequences; 7.7% were seen once. The authors' total RNA extraction used unfractionated whole blood. The receptors come from a male donor in good health.

The V call is TRBV6-5, the J call TRBJ1-5, with D perhaps TRBD1 (5 bases). V was trimmed by 6 bases and J by 0 bases, leaving 12 bases between them. Per the germline V gene, CDR1 is MNHEY and CDR2 is SVGAGI. The CDR3 loop spans 15 amino acids. DNA for the CDR3: TGTGCCAGCAGCCGCCGGGGGGATAGCAATCAGCCCCAGCATTTT. Amino acid sequence: CASSRRGDSNQPQHF.

V is TRBV14 and J is TRBJ2-1; D is ambiguous. The CDR3 is 12 amino acids. V was trimmed by 4 bases and J by 4 bases, leaving 5 bases between them. Germline loops: CDR1 SGHDN, CDR2 FVKESK. CDR3: CASSRTYNEQFF. The CDR3 nucleotides read TGTGCCAGCAGCCGCACGTACAATGAGCAGTTCTTC.

This clonotype was recorded many times. The chain carries TRBV4-2 and TRBJ1-1; D is possibly TRBD1 (5 bases). Per germline, CDR1 LGHNA and CDR2 YNFKEQ. The CDR3 spans 14 residues. Trimming pared 0 bases from V and 1 base from J, leaving 6 bases between. The CDR3 nucleotides read TGTGCCAGCAGCCAAGAAACAGGGAACACTGAAGCTTTCTTT. Amino acids: CASSQETGNTEAFF.

The chain combines TRBV3-1 with TRBJ2-1; possible D gene TRBD1, 6 bases. The ends were cut back, 3 bases at V and 5 bases at J, with 14 bases in the middle. The germline gives CDR1 LGHDT, CDR2 YNNKEL (reference sequence). CDR3 size: 15 residues. The CDR3 here is CASSQGGTGNNEQFF. CDR3 DNA: TGTGCCAGCAGCCAGGGCGGAACAGGGAACAATGAGCAGTTCTTC.

This clonotype occurred many times. The gene calls are TRBV7-6 and TRBJ2-3; D ambiguous. Trimming left V 3 bases short and J 4 bases short, with 14 bases between. Germline CDR1 is SGHVS and CDR2 is FNYEAQ. The CDR3 contains 15 residues. The CDR3 DNA follows: TGTGCCAGCAGCTTTCTGCCGGATATCGCAGATACGCAGTATTTT. Amino acid sequence: CASSFLPDIADTQYF.

This clonotype was seen a few times. The chain employs TRBV5-1 and TRBJ2-7; TRBD1 might be the D (6 bases). Deletions cut 1 base from V and 5 bases from J, with 10 bases between. Looked up from germline, CDR1 is SGHRS and CDR2 is YFSETQ. The CDR3 has 13 residues. The CDR3 DNA follows: TGCGCCAGCAGCTTGACAGGGCCCCACGAGCAGTACTTC. It encodes CASSLTGPHEQYF.

This clonotype was counted many times. The CDR3 region has the DNA TGTGCCAGTAGCGAAGCGGGGACGATCACAGATACGCAGTATTTT. This gives the protein CASSEAGTITDTQYF. J is TRBJ2-3 and V is TRBV19, with TRBD2 matching 7 bases. CDR1 LNHDA and CDR2 SQIVND come from the germline V gene (reference sequence). V gave up 6 bases and J gave up 2 bases; unmatched junction bases: 8. The CDR3 contains 15 residues.

In its sample, this clonotype was seen many times. The rearrangement uses TRBV27 and TRBJ2-1; TRBD2 agrees at 11 bases. Germline V CDR1 and CDR2: MNHEY, SMNVEV (reference sequence). The CDR3 loop spans 19 amino acids. The V and J ends lost 3 bases and 0 bases, in that order; junction bases with no gene match: 10. CDR3 in amino acids: CASSFGTSGGLSSYNEQFF. The CDR3 DNA follows: TGTGCCAGCAGTTTCGGGACTAGCGGAGGACTGAGCTCCTACAATGAGCAGTTCTTC.

This clonotype was seen a handful of times. This rearrangement joins TRBV2 to TRBJ1-2, with a weak D call TRBD1 (6 bases). Trimming shortened V by 4 bases and J by 2 bases, and 14 bases separated the two germline ends. The CDR3 is 15 residues long. Germline V CDR1 and CDR2: SNHLY, FYNNEI. Here the CDR3 reads CASSGPDTGNYGYTF. CDR3 DNA sequence: TGTGCCAGCAGTGGGCCTGACACAGGGAACTATGGCTACACCTTC.

A few counts support this clonotype. The gene calls are TRBV12-3 or TRBV12-4 and TRBJ1-6; D is perhaps TRBD1 (5 bases). The V end lost 6 bases, the J end lost 10 bases, and 13 bases lay between the germline ends. The CDR3 length is 13 residues. The CDR3 sequence is CASRVAGKSPLHF. CDR3 coding DNA: TGTGCCAGCAGGGTGGCAGGGAAATCACCCCTCCACTTT.

This clonotype was seen a few times. Here the CDR3 DNA reads TGTGCCACCAGAACAGGGAACTATGGCTACACCTTC. Its protein product is CATRTGNYGYTF. V gene TRBV15 combines with J gene TRBJ1-2, with D possibly being TRBD1 (6 bases). The CDR3 is 12 residues long. Trimming took off 6 bases at V and 2 bases at J, with 7 bases between the two ends. Germline loops: CDR1 LNHNV, CDR2 YYDKDF (reference sequence). Full variable domain (remainder filled in from reference TRBV15 and TRBJ1-2): DAMVIQNPRYQVTQFGKPVTLSCSQTLNHNVMYWYQQKSSQAPKLLFHYYDKDFNNEADTPDNFQSRRPNTSFCFLDIRSPGLGDTAMYLCATRTGNYGYTFGSGTRLTVV.

This clonotype appeared a few times. The rearrangement links TRBV4-1 to TRBJ1-2, with 9 bases matching TRBD1. With V trimmed by 2 bases and J by 7 bases, 5 bases remained unmatched. CDR3 length equals 14 residues. The germline CDR1 and CDR2 sequences are MGHRA and YSYEKL. The CDR3 bases are TGCGCCAGCAGCCAATTACAGGGGGCAGGTGGCTACACCTTC. Protein: CASSQLQGAGGYTF.

The gene calls are TRBV7-9 and TRBJ2-2; D gene ambiguous. CDR1 is SEHNR, CDR2 FQNEAQ, per germline (reference sequence). V was pared by 5 bases and J by 1 base, with 8 bases between. This CDR3 has 14 residues. The CDR3 here is CASSPPLNTGELFF. The CDR3 nucleotides are TGTGCCAGCAGCCCCCCCTTGAACACCGGGGAGCTGTTTTTT.

This clonotype has ten or more counts. The CDR3 region has the DNA TGTGCCAGCAGTTACTCGAGTGAAGGGGCGCAAGCAGATACGCAGTATTTT. Residues: CASSYSSEGAQADTQYF. V gene TRBV6-2 or TRBV6-3 combines with J gene TRBJ2-3, with a tentative D call TRBD1 (5 bases). Germline loops: CDR1 MNHEY, CDR2 SVGEGT. V was cut by 0 bases and J by 4 bases, with 17 bases left in between. The CDR3 runs 17 residues.

This clonotype was seen many times. V gene TRBV20-1 combines with J gene TRBJ2-4, with D possibly matching TRBD2 (5 bases). V was pared by 5 bases and J by 0 bases, with 23 bases between. Germline V gene sequence: CDR1 DFQATT, CDR2 SNEGSKA (reference sequence). The CDR3 has 18 residues. The CDR3 loop reads CSAPIETWGVLAKNIQYF. The CDR3 nucleotides are TGCAGTGCTCCTATTGAAACTTGGGGAGTCCTAGCCAAAAACATTCAGTACTTC.

At least ten counts were recorded for this clonotype. The rearrangement links TRBV7-2 to TRBJ2-7, with TRBD1 as a possible D gene (6 bases). Germline CDR1 and CDR2: SGHTA and FQGNSA. The CDR3 has 15 residues. The V end lost 0 bases, the J end lost 0 bases, and 9 bases lay between the germline ends. The CDR3 protein is CASSLATGSSYEQYF. The CDR3 DNA follows: TGTGCCAGCAGCTTAGCCACAGGGAGCTCCTACGAGCAGTACTTC.

This clonotype was counted a few times. The chain combines TRBV19 with TRBJ2-1, with D unresolved. Germline V CDR1 and CDR2: LNHDA, SQIVND (reference sequence). The CDR3 runs to 14 residues. Trimming pared 3 bases from V and 4 bases from J, leaving 10 bases between. The CDR3 DNA reads as TGTGCCAGTAGTATGGGTCGTTCGTACAATGAGCAGTTCTTC. Protein: CASSMGRSYNEQFF.

This rearrangement joins TRBV3-1 to TRBJ1-1; 7 nucleotides align to TRBD1. Losses at the gene ends were 0 bases for V and 0 bases for J; bases not matched to a gene: 7. Germline lookup yields CDR1 LGHDT and CDR2 YNNKEL (reference sequence). The CDR3 is 17 amino acids. CDR3: CASSQDNGDRMNTEAFF. The DNA of the CDR3 is TGTGCCAGCAGCCAAGATAATGGGGACAGAATGAACACTGAAGCTTTCTTT.

The chain has TRBV27 and TRBJ1-4, with D possibly matching TRBD1 (6 bases). Germline assignment: CDR1 MNHEY and CDR2 SMNVEV (reference sequence). Trimming took off 6 bases at V and 3 bases at J, with 17 bases between the two ends. The CDR3 covers 16 residues. CDR3 loop: CASSTGRGWANEKLFF. The CDR3 DNA sequence: TGTGCCAGCAGCACAGGGAGGGGCTGGGCTAATGAAAAACTGTTTTTT.

This clonotype appeared many times. The chain joins TRBV7-9 to TRBJ2-1, with 14 bases matching TRBD2. V was pared by 5 bases and J by 0 bases, with 9 bases of the junction left unmatched. The CDR3 has 19 amino acids. Germline V gene lookup returns CDR1 SEHNR and CDR2 FQNEAQ (reference sequence). The CDR3 region has the DNA TGTGCCAGCAGCACCCGGACTAGCGGGAGGACCAGCTCCTACAATGAGCAGTTCTTC. It translates to CASSTRTSGRTSSYNEQFF.

This clonotype was observed many times. The chain links TRBV2 to TRBJ1-4; D ambiguous. CDR1 is SNHLY and CDR2 is FYNNEI in the germline V gene. The CDR3 totals 16 residues. Trimming shortened V by 4 bases and J by 6 bases, and 18 bases separated the two germline ends. CDR3 in DNA: TGTGCCAGCAGTGGACGTCCGGGCCACCCGTATGAAAAACTGTTTTTT. Its protein product is CASSGRPGHPYEKLFF.

This clonotype has at least ten counts. V and J are TRBV7-2 and TRBJ2-7, with TRBD2 identical over 13 bases. CDR1 SGHTA and CDR2 FQGNSA come from the germline V gene. The CDR3 runs to 15 residues. Losses at the gene ends were 6 bases for V and 2 bases for J; bases not matched to a gene: 4. CDR3 sequence (DNA): TGTGCCAGCAGAACCGGGACTAGCGGGACCTACGAGCAGTACTTC. It yields the protein CASRTGTSGTYEQYF.

This clonotype was seen ten or more times. The gene calls are TRBV6-5 and TRBJ2-4, with D maybe TRBD2 (6 bases). Germline-derived CDR1 and CDR2 are MNHEY and SVGAGI. V was shortened by 2 bases and J by 3 bases, with 11 bases between the two germline ends. The CDR3 consists of 15 residues. CDR3 sequence: CASSYVGGDKNIQYF. CDR3 nucleotide sequence: TGTGCCAGCAGTTACGTGGGAGGTGACAAAAACATTCAGTACTTC.

The chain is built from TRBV5-1 and TRBJ1-1; D unresolved. The V gene lost 4 bases and the J gene lost 4 bases, with 14 bases spanning the gap. The CDR3 runs to 14 residues. CDR1 is SGHRS, CDR2 YFSETQ, per germline. The CDR3 coding sequence is TGCGCCAGCAGCGGGCAAGGGATACTCACTGAAGCTTTCTTT. Its protein product is CASSGQGILTEAFF.

A note on this clonotype: A much larger clonotype is one base distant, so this may be a read error. The J gene is TRBJ2-1, the V gene TRBV12-3 or TRBV12-4; D might be TRBD2 (6 bases). The V gene lost 7 bases and the J gene lost 7 bases, with 14 bases spanning the gap. The CDR3 loop spans 13 amino acids. DNA for the CDR3: TGTGCCAGCATCATGAGGAGGGGTAATGAGCAGTTCTTC. Translated: CASIMRRGNEQFF.

The gene calls are TRBV7-8 and TRBJ1-2; D gene ambiguous. The V end was cut by 2 bases, the J end by 4 bases, with 14 bases between. Germline CDR1 reads SGHVS; CDR2 reads FQNEAQ. The CDR3 is 15 amino acids. CDR3 loop: CASSLNRKGSYGYTF. CDR3 nucleotide sequence: TGTGCCAGCAGCTTAAACCGGAAGGGAAGCTATGGCTACACCTTC.